This T cell receptor (beta chain) was identified in a study of blood T cell repertoires in COVID-19 (dated by TCRdb to about 2020). Regarding the research as a whole: Samples covering the acute and convalescent phases of COVID-19 were provided by collaborators in the United States, Italy and Spain. The material from the prospective study consisted of cDNA or gDNA derived from T cells, B-cell-depleted T cells, or PBMCs. Subjects who had been exposed to COVID-19, were actively infected with it, or had recovered from it provided the deeply sampled blood TCRbeta repertoires that made up the dataset. The repertoires were released in a freely available public database intended as a resource for research on the immune response to SARS-CoV-2. Samples were obtained from the ongoing ImmuneRACE study (first 160 participants) and from over a thousand subjects provided by 6 global collaborators. Sample metadata almost always included a de-identified subject ID, COVID-19 status, age in years and sex. Where HLA class I and class II types were available, the types were taken from metadata supplied by the sample provider, not from assay-based typing. The full study reports these points: How much clinical and demographic metadata was included differed by source and by participant, and the metadata was provided uncurated.

Another Seattle source contributed samples from volunteer blood donors who had recovered from COVID-19. Each collaborating institution followed its own protocols to collect whole blood in K2EDTA tubes. For TCRbeta analysis, collaborators shipped samples as frozen whole blood, isolated PBMCs, or DNA extracted from either of those sample types. A note on this clone: Its binding antigen is unknown. Base qualities are missing; no much larger clone stands one base away.

The immunoSEQ Assay, a bias-controlled multiplex PCR, was used to amplify TCRbeta CDR3 regions from genomic DNA. Concerning the study's data processing: The number of nucleated cells in each sample was estimated from the amplification of reference gene primers within the assay. To quantify the absolute abundance of each unique TCRbeta CDR3 rearrangement, sequence reads were collapsed and filtered. For each sample, productive Simpson clonality was calculated as the square root of Simpson's diversity index across productive rearrangements. Imported from immuneACCESS, the table was reduced by TCRdb to in-frame sequences with V and J called. These copies leave out some clones; in studies compared against another copy, an unresolved V gene accounts for under half, and the cause of the remainder is not known. The V and J calls and clone size were taken over from that table, and D and trimming were inferred from the DNA. For this sample the table gives around 280,000 clones, of which about 90% were detected only once. In total, the top ten clones hold over 2% of the sample.

Sequencing was carried out using peripheral blood. The clonotype comes from a woman in her thirties who had recovered from COVID-19.

In nucleotide form, the sequence is TGTGCCAGCACTTACAGGGAAAATCAGCCCCAGCATTTT. Its protein is CASTYRENQPQHF. The rearranged chain carries TRBV2 and TRBJ1-5; 6 matching bases give a weak D call of TRBD1. Measured from the cysteine to the phenylalanine, the CDR3 is 13 residues long. Just the 39-base CDR3 DNA is kept, in frame starting at base 1. Trimming takes 7 bases from V and 4 bases from J, and the germline ends sit 11 bases apart. From a lookup of the germline V gene, CDR1 and CDR2 are SNHLY and FYNNEI. The full variable domain, completed from the reference TRBV2 and TRBJ1-5 proteins outside the CDR3, reads EPEVTQTPSHQVTQMGQEVILRCVPISNHLYFYWYRQILGQKVEFLVSFYNNEISEKSEIFDDQFSVERPDGSNFTLKIRSTKLEDSAMYFCASTYRENQPQHFGDGTRLSIL.